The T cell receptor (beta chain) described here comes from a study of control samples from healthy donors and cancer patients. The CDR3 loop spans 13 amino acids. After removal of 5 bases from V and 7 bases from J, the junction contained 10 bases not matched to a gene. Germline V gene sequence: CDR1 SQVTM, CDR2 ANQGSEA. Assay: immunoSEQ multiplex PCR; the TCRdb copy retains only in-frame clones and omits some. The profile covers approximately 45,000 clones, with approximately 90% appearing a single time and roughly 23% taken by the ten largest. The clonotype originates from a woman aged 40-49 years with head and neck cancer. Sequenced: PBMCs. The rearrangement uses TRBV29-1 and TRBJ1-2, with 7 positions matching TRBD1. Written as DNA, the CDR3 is TGCAGCGTTACTGGTGGGGACAGCTCTGGCTACACCTTC. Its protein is CSVTGGDSSGYTF. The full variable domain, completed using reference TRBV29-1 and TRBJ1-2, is SAVISQKPSRDICQRGTSLTIQCQVDSQVTMMFWYRQQPGQSLTLIATANQGSEATYESGFVIDKFPISRPNLTFSTLTVSNMSPEDSSIYLCSVTGGDSSGYTFGSGTRLTVV.